Many counts were recorded for the clone carrying this T cell receptor beta chain. Antigen specificity is unknown. This sample is drawn from a study of T cells in Graves' hyperthyroidism and ophthalmopathy. Study observations and caveats: Among clonotypes expanded in thyroid above 0.001, most were also found in blood.

Template material for amplifying TCR beta CDR3 regions consisted of RNA transcripts. The HTBI primer set served for first-round RT-PCR of the TCR CDR3. TCRdb ran MiXCR on the multiplex PCR reads and lists one entry per CDR3 protein. The sample has hundreds of thousands of distinct CDR3 sequences, roughly 37% seen once. V lost 6 bases and J 6 bases, leaving 12 bases between the germline ends. The CDR3 length is 12 residues. The germline CDR1 and CDR2 sequences are SNHLY and FYNNEI. Graves' hyperthyroidism is called stable when ophthalmopathy does not progress within 18 months. A patient was excluded if there was uncontrolled infection, other autoimmune disease, pregnancy or lactation. Around 10 ml fresh peripheral blood yielded the PBMCs.

The source is a man aged 18-30 years with Graves' hyperthyroidism. J is TRBJ2-7 and V is TRBV2; no definite D call. What was sequenced was blood. The CDR3 reads CASRVIVVEQYF. CDR3 bases: TGTGCCAGCAGGGTCATAGTCGTCGAGCAGTACTTC.